This paragraph reports one TCR beta chain. Its antigen is undetermined. Primers included in the PCR were 60 Vbeta and 13 Jbeta primers. Source study methods: An analysis that came later counted 70 million to 100 million unique TCR beta chains, roughly 11 million shared. Using immunoSEQ multiplex PCR, the repertoire was profiled, and TCRdb retains in-frame clones only, with some absent. The DNA was the basis for D and trimming; V, J and clone size are from that table. The sample holds fewer than 200,000 clones, around 81% seen once. The record originates from a study of cytomegalovirus exposure and HLA in healthy donors. Study findings and constraints: An apparent linkage of common viral pathogens to several of the most significant clusters emerged in a later analysis. A further, later analysis showed that HLA-associated TCR beta chains (compared with equally common others) were more clonally expanded.

V was trimmed by 3 bases and J by 1 base, leaving 3 bases between them. CDR3 size: 12 residues. The germline V gene encodes CDR1 SGHAT and CDR2 FQNNGV. This clonotype originated in a woman aged 25 to 39 in good health and CMV-seronegative. This sequence joins TRBV11-2 and TRBJ1-1; D is uncertain. Sequenced material: PBMCs. The CDR3 loop is CASSFWNTEAFF. CDR3 in DNA: TGTGCCAGCAGCTTCTGGAACACTGAAGCTTTCTTT.